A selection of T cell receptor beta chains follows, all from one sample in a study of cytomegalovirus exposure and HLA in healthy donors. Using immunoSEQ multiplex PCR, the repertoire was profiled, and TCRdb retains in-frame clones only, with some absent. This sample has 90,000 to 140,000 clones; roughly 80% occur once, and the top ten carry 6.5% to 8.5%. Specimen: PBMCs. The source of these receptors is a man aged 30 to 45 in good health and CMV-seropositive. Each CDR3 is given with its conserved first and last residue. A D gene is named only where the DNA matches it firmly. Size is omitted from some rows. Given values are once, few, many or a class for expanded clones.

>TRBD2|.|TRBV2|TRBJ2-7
CASSALAGISYEQYF
TGTGCCAGCAGTGCCCTAGCGGGGATCTCCTACGAGCAGTACTTC
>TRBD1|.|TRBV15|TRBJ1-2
CATSRGPEGQFYGYTF
TGTGCCACCAGTAGGGGCCCTGAGGGACAGTTTTATGGCTACACCTTC
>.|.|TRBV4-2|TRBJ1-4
CASSQLPWGTTNEKLFF
TGTGCCAGCAGCCAGCTCCCTTGGGGGACTACTAATGAAAAACTGTTTTTT
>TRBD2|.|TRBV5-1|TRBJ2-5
CACQPGGQETQYF
TGCGCCTGCCAGCCGGGGGGACAAGAGACCCAGTACTTC
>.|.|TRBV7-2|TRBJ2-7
CASSSGTRVGEQYF
TGTGCCAGCAGTTCCGGGACAAGGGTAGGCGAGCAGTACTTC
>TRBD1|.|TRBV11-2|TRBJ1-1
CASSLEAGGKTFF
TGTGCCAGCAGCTTAGAGGCAGGGGGCAAAACTTTCTTT
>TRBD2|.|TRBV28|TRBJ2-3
CASSLSGGVGADTQYF
TGTGCCAGCAGTCTCAGCGGGGGGGTAGGGGCAGATACGCAGTATTTT
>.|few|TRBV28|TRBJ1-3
CASSLGGTGNTIYF
TGTGCCAGCAGTTTAGGGGGGACTGGAAACACCATATATTTT
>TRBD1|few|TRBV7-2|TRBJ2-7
CASRQGQGRIYEQYF
TGTGCCAGCAGACAAGGACAGGGAAGGATCTACGAGCAGTACTTC
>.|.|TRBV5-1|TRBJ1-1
CASSGGGAMNTEAFF
TGCGCCAGCAGCGGCGGGGGTGCGATGAACACTGAAGCTTTCTTT
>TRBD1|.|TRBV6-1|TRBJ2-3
CASSETGKADTQYF
TGTGCCAGCAGTGAGACAGGGAAAGCAGATACGCAGTATTTT
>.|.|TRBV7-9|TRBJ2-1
CASSLAEAYNEQFF
TGTGCCAGCAGCTTAGCGGAGGCGTACAATGAGCAGTTCTTC
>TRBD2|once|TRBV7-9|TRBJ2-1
CASSPSGGPYNEQFF
TGTGCCAGCAGCCCTAGCGGGGGGCCGTACAATGAGCAGTTCTTC
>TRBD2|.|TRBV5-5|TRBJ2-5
CASSFGAGGGETQYF
TGTGCCAGCAGCTTCGGAGCGGGGGGAGGAGAGACCCAGTACTTC
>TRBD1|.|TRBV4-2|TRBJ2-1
CASSQDLSGTGGYNEQFF
TGTGCCAGCAGCCAAGACCTCTCAGGGACAGGGGGTTACAATGAGCAGTTCTTC